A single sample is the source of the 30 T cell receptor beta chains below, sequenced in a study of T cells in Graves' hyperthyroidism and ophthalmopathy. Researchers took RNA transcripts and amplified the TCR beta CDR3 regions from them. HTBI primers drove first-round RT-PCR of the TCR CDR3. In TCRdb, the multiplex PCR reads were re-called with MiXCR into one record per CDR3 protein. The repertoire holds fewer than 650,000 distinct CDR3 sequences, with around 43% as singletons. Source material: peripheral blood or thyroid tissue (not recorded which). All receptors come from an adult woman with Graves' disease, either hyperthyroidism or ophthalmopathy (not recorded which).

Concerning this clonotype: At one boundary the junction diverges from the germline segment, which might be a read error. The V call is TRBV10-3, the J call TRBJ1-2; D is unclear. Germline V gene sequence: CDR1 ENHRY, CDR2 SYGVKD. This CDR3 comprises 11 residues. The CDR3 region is CAIGSGYGCTF. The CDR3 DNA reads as TGTGCCATCGGGTCGGGCTATGGCTGCACCTTC.

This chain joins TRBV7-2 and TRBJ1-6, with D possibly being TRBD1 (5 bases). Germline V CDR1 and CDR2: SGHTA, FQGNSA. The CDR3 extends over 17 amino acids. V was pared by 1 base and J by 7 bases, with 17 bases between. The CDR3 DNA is TGTGCCAGCAGCTTAGGCGGGAGAGGGACTAAAAATTCACCCCTCCACTTT. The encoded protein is CASSLGGRGTKNSPLHF.

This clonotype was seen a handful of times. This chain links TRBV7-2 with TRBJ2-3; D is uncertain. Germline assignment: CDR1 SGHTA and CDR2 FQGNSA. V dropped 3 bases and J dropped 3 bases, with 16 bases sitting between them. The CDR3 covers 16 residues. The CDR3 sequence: CASSLVGSFPTDTQYF. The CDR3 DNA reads TGTGCCAGCAGCTTGGTGGGAAGCTTCCCGACAGATACGCAGTATTTT.

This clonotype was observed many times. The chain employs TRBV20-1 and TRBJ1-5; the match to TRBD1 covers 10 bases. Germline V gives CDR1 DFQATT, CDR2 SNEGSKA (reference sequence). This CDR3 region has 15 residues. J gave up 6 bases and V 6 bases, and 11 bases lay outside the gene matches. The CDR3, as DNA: TGCAGTGCCAACCCGGGGGACAGGGGAGGTCAGCCCCAGCATTTT. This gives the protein CSANPGDRGGQPQHF.

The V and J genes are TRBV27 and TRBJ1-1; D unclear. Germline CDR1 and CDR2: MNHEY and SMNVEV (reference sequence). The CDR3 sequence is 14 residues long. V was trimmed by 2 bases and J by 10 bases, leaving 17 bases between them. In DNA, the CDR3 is TGTGCCAGCAGTTTAGGCCGGCAGTCCCCAGGAGCTTTCTTT. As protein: CASSLGRQSPGAFF.

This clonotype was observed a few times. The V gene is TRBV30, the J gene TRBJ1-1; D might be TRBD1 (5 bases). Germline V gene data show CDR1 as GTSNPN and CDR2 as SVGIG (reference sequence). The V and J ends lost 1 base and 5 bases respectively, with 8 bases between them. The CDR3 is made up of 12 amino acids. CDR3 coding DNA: TGTGCCTGGAGTGCCTGGGGGACTGAAGCTTTCTTT. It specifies CAWSAWGTEAFF.

The CDR3 sequence is CSAQGISGRGETQYF. CDR3 DNA: TGCAGCGCCCAAGGGATTAGCGGGAGAGGAGAGACCCAGTACTTC. The chain is built from TRBV29-1 and TRBJ2-5; 9 bases map to TRBD2. This CDR3 contains 15 residues. The V segment lost 7 bases and the J segment 4 bases; nucleotides outside the gene matches: 13. Germline assignment: CDR1 SQVTM and CDR2 ANQGSEA.

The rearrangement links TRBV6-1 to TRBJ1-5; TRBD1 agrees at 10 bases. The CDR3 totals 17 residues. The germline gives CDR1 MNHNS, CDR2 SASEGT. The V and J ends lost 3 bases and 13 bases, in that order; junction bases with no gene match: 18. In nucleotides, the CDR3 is TGTGCCAGCAGTGAGGATTGGGGAGGGACAGGGGATTTCAATCAGCATTTT. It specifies CASSEDWGGTGDFNQHF.

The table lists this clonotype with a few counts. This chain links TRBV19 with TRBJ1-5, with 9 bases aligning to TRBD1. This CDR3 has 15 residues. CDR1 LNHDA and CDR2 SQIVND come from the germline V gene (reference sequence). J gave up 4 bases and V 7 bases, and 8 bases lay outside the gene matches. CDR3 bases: TGTGCCAGTACCCCCAGCGGACAGGGGAATCAGCCCCAGCATTTT. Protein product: CASTPSGQGNQPQHF.

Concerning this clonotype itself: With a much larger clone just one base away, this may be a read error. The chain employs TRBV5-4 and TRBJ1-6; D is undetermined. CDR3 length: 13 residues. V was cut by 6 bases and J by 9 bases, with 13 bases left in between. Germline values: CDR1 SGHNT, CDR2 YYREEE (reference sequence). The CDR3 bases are TGTGCCAGCAAGGCTACAGCTAGTTCACCCCTCCACTTT. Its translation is CASKATASSPLHF.

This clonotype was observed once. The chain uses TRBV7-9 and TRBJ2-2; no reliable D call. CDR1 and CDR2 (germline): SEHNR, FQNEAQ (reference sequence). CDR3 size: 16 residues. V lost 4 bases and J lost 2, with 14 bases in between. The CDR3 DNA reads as TGTGCCAGCAGCTCCGGTCCTCCAGGAAACACCGGGGAGCTGTTTTTT. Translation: CASSSGPPGNTGELFF.

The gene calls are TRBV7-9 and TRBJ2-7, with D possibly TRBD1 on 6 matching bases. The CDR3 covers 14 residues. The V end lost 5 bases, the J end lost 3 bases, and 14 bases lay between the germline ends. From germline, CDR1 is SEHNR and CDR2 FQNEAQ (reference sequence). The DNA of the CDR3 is TGTGCCAGCAGCGCAAATGACAGGAACTACGAGCAGTACTTC. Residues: CASSANDRNYEQYF. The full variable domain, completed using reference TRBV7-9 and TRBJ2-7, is DTGVSQNPRHKITKRGQNVTFRCDPISEHNRLYWYRQTLGQGPEFLTYFQNEAQLEKSRLLSDRFSAERPKGSFSTLEIQRTEQGDSAMYLCASSANDRNYEQYFGPGTRLTVT.

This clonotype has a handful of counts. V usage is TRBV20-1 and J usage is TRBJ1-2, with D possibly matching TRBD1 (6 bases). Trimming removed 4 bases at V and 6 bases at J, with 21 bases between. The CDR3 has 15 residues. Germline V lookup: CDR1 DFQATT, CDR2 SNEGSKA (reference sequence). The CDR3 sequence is CSATGDTSGDDGYTF. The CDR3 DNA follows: TGCAGTGCTACAGGGGACACTTCCGGGGACGATGGCTACACCTTC.

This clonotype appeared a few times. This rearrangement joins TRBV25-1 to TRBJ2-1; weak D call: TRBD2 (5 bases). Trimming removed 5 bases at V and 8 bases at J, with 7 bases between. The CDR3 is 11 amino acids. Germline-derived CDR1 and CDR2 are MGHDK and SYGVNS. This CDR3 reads CASSLAYEQFF. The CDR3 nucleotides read TGTGCCAGCAGTTTAGCGTATGAGCAGTTCTTC.

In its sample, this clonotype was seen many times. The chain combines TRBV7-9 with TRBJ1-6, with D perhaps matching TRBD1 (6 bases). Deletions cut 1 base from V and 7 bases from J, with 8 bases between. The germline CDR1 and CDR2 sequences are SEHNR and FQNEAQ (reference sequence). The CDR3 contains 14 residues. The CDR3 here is CASSLVQGNSPLHF. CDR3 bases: TGTGCCAGCAGCTTAGTACAGGGCAATTCACCCCTCCACTTT.

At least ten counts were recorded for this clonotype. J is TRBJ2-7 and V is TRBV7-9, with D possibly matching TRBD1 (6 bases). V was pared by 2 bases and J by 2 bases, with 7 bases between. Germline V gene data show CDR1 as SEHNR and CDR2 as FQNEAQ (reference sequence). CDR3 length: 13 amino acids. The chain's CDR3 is CASSLSGAYEQYF. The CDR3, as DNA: TGTGCCAGCAGCTTATCAGGGGCCTACGAGCAGTACTTC.

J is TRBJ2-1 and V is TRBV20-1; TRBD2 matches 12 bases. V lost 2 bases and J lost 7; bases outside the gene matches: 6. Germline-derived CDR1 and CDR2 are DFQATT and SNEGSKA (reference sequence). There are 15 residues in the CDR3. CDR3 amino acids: CSARSLAGGWNEQFF. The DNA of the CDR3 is TGCAGTGCTAGATCCCTAGCGGGAGGGTGGAATGAGCAGTTCTTC.

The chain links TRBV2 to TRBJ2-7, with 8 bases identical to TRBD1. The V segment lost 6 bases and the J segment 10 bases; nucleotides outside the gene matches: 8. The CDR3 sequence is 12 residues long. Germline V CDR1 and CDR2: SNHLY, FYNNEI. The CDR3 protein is CASRRGQGVQYF. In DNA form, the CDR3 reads TGTGCCAGCAGACGCGGACAGGGCGTTCAGTACTTC. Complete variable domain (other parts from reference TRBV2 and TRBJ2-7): EPEVTQTPSHQVTQMGQEVILRCVPISNHLYFYWYRQILGQKVEFLVSFYNNEISEKSEIFDDQFSVERPDGSNFTLKIRSTKLEDSAMYFCASRRGQGVQYFGPGTRLTVT.

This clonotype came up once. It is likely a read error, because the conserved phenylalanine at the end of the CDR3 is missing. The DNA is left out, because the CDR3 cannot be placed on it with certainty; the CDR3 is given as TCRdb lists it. CDR3 loop: CASNGGESYGYTFGS. The V gene is TRBV19, the J gene TRBJ2-5; TRBD2 is the table's D call, not checked against the DNA. Germline loops: CDR1 LNHDA, CDR2 SQIVND (reference sequence). Ends included, the CDR3 has 15 residues.

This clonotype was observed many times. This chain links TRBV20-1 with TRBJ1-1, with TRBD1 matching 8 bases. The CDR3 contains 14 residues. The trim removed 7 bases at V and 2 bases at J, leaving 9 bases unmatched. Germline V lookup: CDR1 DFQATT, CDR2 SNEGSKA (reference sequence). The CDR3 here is CSVAGGGLNTEAFF. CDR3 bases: TGCAGTGTCGCAGGGGGCGGTCTAAACACTGAAGCTTTCTTT.

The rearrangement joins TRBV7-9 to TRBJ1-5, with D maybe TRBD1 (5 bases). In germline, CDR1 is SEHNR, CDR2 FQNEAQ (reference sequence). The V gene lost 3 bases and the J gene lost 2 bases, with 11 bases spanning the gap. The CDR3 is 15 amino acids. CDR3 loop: CASSLGGIGNQPQHF. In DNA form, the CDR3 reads TGTGCCAGCAGCTTGGGGGGGATAGGCAATCAGCCCCAGCATTTT.

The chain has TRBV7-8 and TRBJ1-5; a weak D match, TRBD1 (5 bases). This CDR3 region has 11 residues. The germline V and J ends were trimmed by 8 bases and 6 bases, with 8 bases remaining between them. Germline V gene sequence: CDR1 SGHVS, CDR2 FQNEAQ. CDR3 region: CASGGSQPQHF. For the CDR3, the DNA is TGTGCCAGCGGGGGTAGTCAGCCCCAGCATTTT.

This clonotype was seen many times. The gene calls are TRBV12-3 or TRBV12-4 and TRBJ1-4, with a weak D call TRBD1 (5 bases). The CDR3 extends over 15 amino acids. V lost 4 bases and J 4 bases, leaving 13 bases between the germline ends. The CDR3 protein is CASSWNQGDNEKLFF. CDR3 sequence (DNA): TGTGCCAGCAGTTGGAACCAGGGAGATAATGAAAAACTGTTTTTT.

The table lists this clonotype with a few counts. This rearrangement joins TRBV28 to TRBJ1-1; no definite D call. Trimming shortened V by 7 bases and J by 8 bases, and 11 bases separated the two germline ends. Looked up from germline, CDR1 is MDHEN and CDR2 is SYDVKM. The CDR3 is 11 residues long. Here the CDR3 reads CASNLGSEAFF. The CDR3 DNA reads TGTGCCAGCAACTTGGGTTCGGAAGCTTTCTTT.

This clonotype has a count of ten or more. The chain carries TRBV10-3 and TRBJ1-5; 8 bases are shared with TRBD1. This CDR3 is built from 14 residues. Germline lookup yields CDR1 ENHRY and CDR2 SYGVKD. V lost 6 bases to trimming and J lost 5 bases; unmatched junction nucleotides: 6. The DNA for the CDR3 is TGTGCCATCAGCCCCGGACAGGGAGATCAGCCCCAGCATTTT. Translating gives CAISPGQGDQPQHF.

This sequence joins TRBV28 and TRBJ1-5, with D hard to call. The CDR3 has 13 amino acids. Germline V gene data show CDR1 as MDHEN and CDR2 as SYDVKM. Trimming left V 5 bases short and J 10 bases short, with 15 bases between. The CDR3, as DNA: TGTGCCAGCAGTGTGGAGGTAATCAGCCCCCAGCATTTT. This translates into CASSVEVISPQHF.

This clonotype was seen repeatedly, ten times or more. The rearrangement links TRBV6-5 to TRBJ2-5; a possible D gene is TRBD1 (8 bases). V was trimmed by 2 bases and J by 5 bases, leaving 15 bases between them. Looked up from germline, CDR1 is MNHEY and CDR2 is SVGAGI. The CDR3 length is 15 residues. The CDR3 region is CASSYADREGETQYF. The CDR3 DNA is TGTGCCAGCAGTTACGCGGACAGGGAGGGGGAGACCCAGTACTTC.

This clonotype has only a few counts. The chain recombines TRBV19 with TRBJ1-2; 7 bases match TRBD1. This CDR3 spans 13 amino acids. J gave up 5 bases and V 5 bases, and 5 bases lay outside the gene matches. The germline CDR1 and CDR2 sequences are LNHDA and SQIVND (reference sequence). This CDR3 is CASSSTTGYGYTF. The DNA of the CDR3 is TGTGCCAGTAGTTCCACGACAGGGTATGGCTACACCTTC.

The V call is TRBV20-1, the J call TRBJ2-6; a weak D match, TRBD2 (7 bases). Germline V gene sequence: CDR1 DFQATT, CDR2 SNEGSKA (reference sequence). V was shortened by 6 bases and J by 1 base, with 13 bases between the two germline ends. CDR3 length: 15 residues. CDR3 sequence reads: CSAAGAVSGANVLTF. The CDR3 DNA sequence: TGCAGTGCCGCGGGGGCGGTGTCTGGGGCCAACGTCCTGACTTTC.

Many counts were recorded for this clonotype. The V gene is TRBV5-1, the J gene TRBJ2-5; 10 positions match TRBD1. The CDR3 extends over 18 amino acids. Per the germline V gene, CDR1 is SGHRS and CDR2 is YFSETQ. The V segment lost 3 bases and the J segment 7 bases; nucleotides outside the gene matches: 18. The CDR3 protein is CASSSQGQGTQLPGTQYF. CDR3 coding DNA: TGCGCCAGCAGCTCCCAGGGACAGGGGACGCAGCTTCCGGGGACCCAGTACTTC.